The entry that follows covers one T cell receptor beta chain sequence. What antigen it recognizes has not been identified. No much larger clone is present one base from it, and per-base qualities are unavailable. In Seattle, one collaborating source enrolled patients while the infection was active and tracked those patients longitudinally over the course of disease. Each collaborating institution followed its own protocols to collect whole blood in K2EDTA tubes. For TCRbeta analysis, collaborators shipped samples as frozen whole blood, isolated PBMCs, or DNA extracted from either of those sample types. TCRbeta CDR3 regions were amplified from genomic DNA by means of the immunoSEQ Assay, a bias-controlled multiplex PCR. In the original analysis: Nucleated cell counts per sample were estimated from amplification of reference gene primers within the assay. To quantify the absolute abundance of each unique TCRbeta CDR3 rearrangement, sequence reads were collapsed and filtered. Productive Simpson clonality was computed per sample as the square root of Simpson's diversity index over productive rearrangements. TCRdb limited this immuneACCESS table to in-frame rearrangements with V and J called. A share of clones is missing; checked studies link under half to unresolved V genes, and the rest is unexplained. V, J and clone size were drawn from that table, and D and trimming were deduced from the DNA. In all, the sample holds over 35,000 clones, and approximately 83% of those were seen once. Together, the top ten hold around 30% of the sample.

The CDR3 starts with the cysteine, ends with the phenylalanine, and has 13 residues. Only the CDR3 DNA stays, 39 bases, in frame from base 1. CDR1 and CDR2, per the germline V gene, are KGHDR and SFDVKD. V ends up 5 bases short and J 8 bases short, with an unmatched junction base count of 6. The data belong to a study of blood T cell repertoires in COVID-19 (TCRdb year 2020). The study in broad terms: Samples covering the acute and convalescent phases of COVID-19 were provided by collaborators in the United States, Italy and Spain. The prospective study material was composed of cDNA or gDNA derived from T cells, B-cell-depleted T cells, or PBMCs. Samples were obtained from the ongoing ImmuneRACE study (first 160 participants) and from over 1,000 subjects provided by 6 global collaborators. Where available, HLA class I and class II types were taken from metadata supplied by the sample provider and were not determined by assay-based typing. Nearly every sample came with metadata listing a de-identified subject ID, COVID-19 status, age in years and sex. The dataset comprised deeply sampled blood TCRbeta repertoires from subjects exposed to, actively infected with, or recovered from COVID-19. A freely available public database, intended as a resource for researchers studying the immune response to SARS-CoV-2, is where the repertoires were released. Paper-wide results and their limitations: Clinical and demographic metadata were provided uncurated, with the amount varying by source and participant.

The TCR comes from a woman aged 80 or older with COVID-19, enrolled during active disease. The V gene is TRBV24-1 and the J gene is TRBJ1-2, with 8 middle bases fitting TRBD1. The sample was peripheral blood. The CDR3 protein: CATSGSTGEGYTF. Read as DNA, the sequence is TGTGCCACCAGTGGTTCGACAGGGGAAGGCTACACCTTC.